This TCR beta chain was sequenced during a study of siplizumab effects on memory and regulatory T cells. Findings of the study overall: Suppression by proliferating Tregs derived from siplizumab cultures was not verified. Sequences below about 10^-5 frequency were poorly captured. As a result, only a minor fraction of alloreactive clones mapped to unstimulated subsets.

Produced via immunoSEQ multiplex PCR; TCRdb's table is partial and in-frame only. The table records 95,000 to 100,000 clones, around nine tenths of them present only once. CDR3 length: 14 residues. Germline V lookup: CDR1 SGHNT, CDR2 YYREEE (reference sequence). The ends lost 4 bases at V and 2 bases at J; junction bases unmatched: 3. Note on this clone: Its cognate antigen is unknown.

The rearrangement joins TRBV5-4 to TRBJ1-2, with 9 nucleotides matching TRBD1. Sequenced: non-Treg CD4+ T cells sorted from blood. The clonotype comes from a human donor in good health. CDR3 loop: CASSPGTGNYGYTF. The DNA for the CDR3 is TGTGCCAGCAGCCCTGGGACAGGGAACTATGGCTACACCTTC.